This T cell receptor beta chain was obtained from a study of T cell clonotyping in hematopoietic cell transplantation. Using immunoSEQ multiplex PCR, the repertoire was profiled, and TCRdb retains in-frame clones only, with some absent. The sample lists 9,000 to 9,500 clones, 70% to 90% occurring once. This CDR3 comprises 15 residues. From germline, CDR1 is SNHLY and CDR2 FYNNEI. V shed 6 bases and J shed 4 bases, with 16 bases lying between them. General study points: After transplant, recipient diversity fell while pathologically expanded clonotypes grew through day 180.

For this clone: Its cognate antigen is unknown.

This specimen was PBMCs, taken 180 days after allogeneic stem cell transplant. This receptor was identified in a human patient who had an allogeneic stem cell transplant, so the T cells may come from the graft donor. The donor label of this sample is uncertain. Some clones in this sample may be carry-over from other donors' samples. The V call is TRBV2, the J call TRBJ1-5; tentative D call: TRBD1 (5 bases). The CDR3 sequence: CASSAGRADNQPQHF. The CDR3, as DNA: TGTGCCAGCAGCGCGGGGCGGGCGGATAATCAGCCCCAGCATTTT.